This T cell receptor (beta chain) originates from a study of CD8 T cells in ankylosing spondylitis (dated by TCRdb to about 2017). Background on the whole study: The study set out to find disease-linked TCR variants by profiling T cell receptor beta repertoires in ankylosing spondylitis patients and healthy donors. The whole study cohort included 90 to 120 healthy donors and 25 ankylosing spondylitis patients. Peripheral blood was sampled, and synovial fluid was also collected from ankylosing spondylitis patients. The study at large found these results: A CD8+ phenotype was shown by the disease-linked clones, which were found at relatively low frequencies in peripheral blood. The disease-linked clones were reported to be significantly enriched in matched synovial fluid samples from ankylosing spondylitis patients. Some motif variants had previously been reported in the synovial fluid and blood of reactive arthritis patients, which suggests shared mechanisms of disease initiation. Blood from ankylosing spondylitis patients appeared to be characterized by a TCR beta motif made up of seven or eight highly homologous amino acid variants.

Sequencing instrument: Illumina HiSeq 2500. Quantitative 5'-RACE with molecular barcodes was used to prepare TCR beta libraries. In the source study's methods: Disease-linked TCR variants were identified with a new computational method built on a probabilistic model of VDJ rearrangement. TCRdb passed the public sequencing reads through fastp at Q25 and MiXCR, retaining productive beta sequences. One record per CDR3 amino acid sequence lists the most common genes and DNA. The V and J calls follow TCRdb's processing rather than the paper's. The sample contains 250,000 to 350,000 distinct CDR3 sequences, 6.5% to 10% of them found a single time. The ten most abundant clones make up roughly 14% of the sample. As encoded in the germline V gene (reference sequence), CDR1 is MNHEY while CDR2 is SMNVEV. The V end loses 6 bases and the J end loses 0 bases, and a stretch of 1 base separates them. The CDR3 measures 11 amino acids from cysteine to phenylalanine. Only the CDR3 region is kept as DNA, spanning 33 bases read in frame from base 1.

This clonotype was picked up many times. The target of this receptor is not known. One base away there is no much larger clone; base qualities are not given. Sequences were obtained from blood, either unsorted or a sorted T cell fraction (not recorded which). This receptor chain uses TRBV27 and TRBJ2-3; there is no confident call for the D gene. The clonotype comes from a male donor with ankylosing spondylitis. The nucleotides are TGTGCCAGCAGAAGCACAGATACGCAGTATTTT. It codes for CASRSTDTQYF.